Listed here are 18 T cell receptor beta chains from one sample, sequenced in a study of siplizumab effects on memory and regulatory T cells (dated by TCRdb to the late 2010s). Library preparation used the immunoSEQ multiplex PCR assay. TCRdb retrieved this table from immuneACCESS and kept in-frame rearrangements only. Not all clones are present; in checked studies, unresolved V genes account for under half, and no reason is known for the remainder. Across this sample there are roughly 60,000 clones, with about 92% seen only once. Less than 45% of the sample lies in the top ten. The sequenced sample consisted of CD8+ T cells sorted from blood. The receptors here all came from a human donor in good health.

The CDR3 region is CASSLTGQHYGYTF. CDR3 in DNA: TGTGCCAGCAGCTTGACGGGGCAGCACTATGGCTACACCTTC. V usage is TRBV5-6 and J usage is TRBJ1-2, with D possibly TRBD1 on 5 matching bases. CDR3 size: 14 residues. Germline V lookup: CDR1 SGHDT, CDR2 YYEEEE. V was clipped by 1 base and J by 3 bases, with 10 bases between them.

The chain joins TRBV6-1 to TRBJ1-1; D remains ambiguous. V lost 4 bases and J lost 12, with 9 bases in between. Germline lookup yields CDR1 MNHNS and CDR2 SASEGT. The CDR3 length is 10 residues. The CDR3, as DNA: TGTGCCAGCAGTGCGTCCCACCCTTTCTTT. This gives the protein CASSASHPFF.

CDR3 nucleotides: TGTGCCAGCAGCCACGGACAGGGGGAGACTGAAGCTTTCTTT. Protein: CASSHGQGETEAFF. The chain carries TRBV7-9 and TRBJ1-1, with 10 bases that match TRBD1. V dropped 5 bases and J dropped 5; count of bases not matched to a gene: 5. The germline gives CDR1 SEHNR, CDR2 FQNEAQ (reference sequence). CDR3 length equals 14 residues.

This clone was recorded only once. The gene calls are TRBV7-3 and TRBJ2-5, with 12 bases aligning to TRBD2. Germline-derived CDR1 and CDR2 are SGHTA and FQGTGA. This CDR3 has 14 amino acids. Trimming at V came to 4 bases and at J to 4 bases, leaving 1 base not matched to a gene. The DNA for the CDR3 is TGTGCCAGCAGCTCGGGACTAGCGGGAGAGACCCAGTACTTC. As protein: CASSSGLAGETQYF.

The chain employs TRBV28 and TRBJ1-1; D unclear. The CDR3 totals 13 residues. Trimming took off 8 bases at V and 1 base at J, with 11 bases between the two ends. CDR1 and CDR2 from the germline V gene are MDHEN and SYDVKM. CDR3: CASLRIQNTEAFF. The CDR3, as DNA: TGTGCCAGCCTAAGAATACAGAACACTGAAGCTTTCTTT.

A single count supports this clone. Compared with germline, one end of the junction differs, possibly owing to a read error. This chain connects TRBV5-1 to TRBJ2-7, with 9 nucleotides matching TRBD1. CDR1 and CDR2 (germline): SGHRS, YFSETQ. The CDR3 has 10 residues. In DNA form, the CDR3 reads TGCGCCAGCAGCACCGGGACAGGGAACTTC. It is translated as CASSTGTGNF.

The genes are TRBV10-3 and TRBJ2-1; no clear D. V was shortened by 0 bases and J by 3 bases, with 12 bases between the two germline ends. This CDR3 comprises 16 residues. Germline loops: CDR1 ENHRY, CDR2 SYGVKD. CDR3 sequence (DNA): TGTGCCATCAGTGAGTCGTTTCAAAGCTTCTACAATGAGCAGTTCTTC. Protein sequence: CAISESFQSFYNEQFF.

This chain connects TRBV27 to TRBJ1-5, with TRBD1 identical over 7 bases. Germline values: CDR1 MNHEY, CDR2 SMNVEV (reference sequence). This CDR3 is 13 amino acids long. V gave up 5 bases and J gave up 6 bases; unmatched junction bases: 4. The CDR3 DNA reads TGTGCCAGCAGTCAGGCAGGGGGTCAGCCCCAGCATTTT. Translated: CASSQAGGQPQHF.

The chain carries TRBV28 and TRBJ1-1; a weak D match, TRBD1 (5 bases). V was clipped by 3 bases and J by 7 bases, with 12 bases between them. The CDR3 extends over 13 amino acids. Germline V gene sequence: CDR1 MDHEN, CDR2 SYDVKM. The CDR3 spells CASSFEVTDEAFF. The CDR3 DNA sequence: TGTGCCAGCAGTTTCGAAGTGACAGATGAAGCTTTCTTT.

The chain carries TRBV4-3 and TRBJ2-5, with 8 bases aligning to TRBD2. The CDR3 has 16 amino acids. Germline trimming cut 0 bases from V and 5 bases from J; bases unmatched to any gene: 8. In germline, CDR1 is LGHNA, CDR2 YSLEER. The CDR3 sequence: CASSQDESGSEETQYF. The CDR3 coding sequence is TGCGCCAGCAGCCAAGATGAAAGCGGGAGTGAGGAGACCCAGTACTTC.

The chain combines TRBV12-5 with TRBJ2-1; TRBD2 might be the D (5 bases). V dropped 4 bases and J dropped 9 bases, with 13 bases sitting between them. Germline values: CDR1 LGHNT, CDR2 FRNRAP. CDR3 length equals 13 residues. This CDR3 is CASGSLLVTEQFF. The CDR3 DNA follows: TGTGCTAGTGGTTCCCTACTAGTTACTGAGCAGTTCTTC. The full variable domain, its missing parts supplied by reference TRBV12-5 and TRBJ2-1, is DARVTQTPRHKVTEMGQEVTMRCQPILGHNTVFWYRQTMMQGLELLAYFRNRAPLDDSGMPKDRFSAEMPDATLATLKIQPSEPRDSAVYFCASGSLLVTEQFFGPGTRLTVL.

The chain recombines TRBV27 with TRBJ2-1, with 7 bases aligning to TRBD2. The germline CDR1 and CDR2 sequences are MNHEY and SMNVEV (reference sequence). The ends lost 9 bases at V and 4 bases at J; junction bases unmatched: 6. CDR3 length: 13 residues. The CDR3 protein is CASRLAEYNEQFF. The CDR3 region has the DNA TGTGCCAGTAGGCTAGCGGAGTACAATGAGCAGTTCTTC.

The V and J genes are TRBV5-1 and TRBJ1-3, with 8 bases identical to TRBD1. The CDR3 extends over 16 amino acids. The V gene's germline CDR1 is SGHRS and CDR2 YFSETQ. With V trimmed by 4 bases and J by 6 bases, 12 bases remained unmatched. The CDR3 here is CASSLPGRGQSNTIYF. For the CDR3, the DNA is TGCGCCAGCAGCCTTCCAGGCAGGGGGCAATCAAACACCATATATTTT. Complete variable domain (other parts from reference TRBV5-1 and TRBJ1-3): KAGVTQTPRYLIKTRGQQVTLSCSPISGHRSVSWYQQTPGQGLQFLFEYFSETQRNKGNFPGRFSGRQFSNSRSEMNVSTLELGDSALYLCASSLPGRGQSNTIYFGEGSWLTVV.

The sample holds many counts of this clone. The chain carries TRBV7-6 and TRBJ2-3; D is unclear. V was trimmed by 5 bases and J by 0 bases, leaving 6 bases between them. The germline V gene encodes CDR1 SGHVS and CDR2 FNYEAQ. This CDR3 contains 13 residues. CDR3: CASSATSTDTQYF. CDR3 bases: TGTGCCAGCAGCGCTACTAGCACAGATACGCAGTATTTT.

A few counts support this clone. V is TRBV4-3 and J is TRBJ1-1, with D hard to call. Looked up from germline, CDR1 is LGHNA and CDR2 is YSLEER. Trimming stripped 3 bases from V and 0 bases from J, with 8 bases between. CDR3 length equals 14 residues. CDR3 coding DNA: TGCGCCAGCAGCCAGGGTCTTCTGAACACTGAAGCTTTCTTT. Protein sequence: CASSQGLLNTEAFF.

The chain recombines TRBV2 with TRBJ2-1; D is unresolved. The CDR3 runs 16 residues. Germline V gives CDR1 SNHLY, CDR2 FYNNEI. V was cut by 4 bases and J by 7 bases, with 20 bases left in between. The CDR3 spells CASSVSLESSRNEQFF. The DNA for the CDR3 is TGTGCCAGCAGTGTGAGCCTAGAAAGTTCGCGTAATGAGCAGTTCTTC.

This chain links TRBV19 with TRBJ2-1; the D is unclear. The CDR3 consists of 14 residues. In germline, CDR1 is LNHDA, CDR2 SQIVND (reference sequence). The V and J ends lost 4 bases and 4 bases respectively, with 11 bases between them. The CDR3, as DNA: TGTGCCAGTAGTACTCGTTCAGGTTACAATGAGCAGTTCTTC. Translated, it gives CASSTRSGYNEQFF.

The V gene is TRBV4-3, the J gene TRBJ1-1; a weak D match, TRBD1 (6 bases). Trimming pared 2 bases from V and 0 bases from J, leaving 10 bases between. CDR1 and CDR2 (germline): LGHNA, YSLEER. This CDR3 region has 15 residues. CDR3 loop: CASSQRQVMNTEAFF. As DNA, the CDR3 is TGCGCCAGCAGCCAAAGACAGGTGATGAACACTGAAGCTTTCTTT.